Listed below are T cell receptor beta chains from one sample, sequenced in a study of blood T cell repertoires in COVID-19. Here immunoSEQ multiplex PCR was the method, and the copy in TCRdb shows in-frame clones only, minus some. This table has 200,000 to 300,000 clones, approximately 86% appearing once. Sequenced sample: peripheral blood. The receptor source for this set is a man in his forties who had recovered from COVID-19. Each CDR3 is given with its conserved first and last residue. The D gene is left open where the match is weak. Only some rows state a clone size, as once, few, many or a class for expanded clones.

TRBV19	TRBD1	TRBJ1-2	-	TGTGCCAGTACCCAATCGACAGGGACTCCCTATGGCTACACCTTC	CASTQSTGTPYGYTF
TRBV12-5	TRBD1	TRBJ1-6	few	TGTGCTAGTGGCCTTGACAGGGCGAATTCACCCCTCCACTTT	CASGLDRANSPLHF
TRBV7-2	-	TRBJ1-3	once	TGTGCCAGCAGCTTAGCGCGGTCAGGGAAGGGAAACACCATATATTTT	CASSLARSGKGNTIYF
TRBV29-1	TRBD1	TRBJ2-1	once	TGCAGCGTCAGGGGACAGGTCTCCTACAATGAGCAGTTCTTC	CSVRGQVSYNEQFF
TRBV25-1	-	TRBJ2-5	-	TGTGCCAGCAGAGATTGGACAGTCCAAGAGACCCAGTACTTC	CASRDWTVQETQYF
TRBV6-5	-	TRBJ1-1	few	TGTGCCAGCAGGACTACTGACGGCCTTGGAGCTTTCTTT	CASRTTDGLGAFF
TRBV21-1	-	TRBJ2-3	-	TGTGCCAGCAGCAATCCTCCAACGGGGGCTAGCGGGAAAGGCCCGGGGACAGATACGCAGTATTTT	CASSNPPTGASGKGPGTDTQYF
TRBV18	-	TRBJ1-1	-	TGTGCCAGCTCACCCCTAGGCACTGAAGCTTTCTTT	CASSPLGTEAFF
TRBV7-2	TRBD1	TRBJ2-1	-	TGTGCCAGCAGCTGGGACAGGGTAAAAAATGAGCAGTTCTTC	CASSWDRVKNEQFF
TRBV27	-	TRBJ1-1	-	TGTGCCAGCAGAAACCTGGGGGCTGGTTACACTGAAGCTTTCTTT	CASRNLGAGYTEAFF
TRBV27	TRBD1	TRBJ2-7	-	TGTGCCAGCAGGTCCAGGACAGGGGACAACTACGAGCAGTACTTC	CASRSRTGDNYEQYF
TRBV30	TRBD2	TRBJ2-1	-	TGTGCCTGGAGCAAGAGCCTAGCGGGGGAACAGCAGTTCTTC	CAWSKSLAGEQQFF
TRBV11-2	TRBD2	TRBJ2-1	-	TGTGCCAGCAGCTTATCTTTGGGGACTAGCGGGTACAATGAGCAGTTCTTC	CASSLSLGTSGYNEQFF
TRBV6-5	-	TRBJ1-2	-	TGTGCCAGCAGTTCCTATACAGGAGGGTATGGCTACACCTTC	CASSSYTGGYGYTF
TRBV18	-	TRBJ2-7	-	TGTGCCAGCTCCCAGGTTTCTACGGGAGTCGACGAGCAGTACTTC	CASSQVSTGVDEQYF
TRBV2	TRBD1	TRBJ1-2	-	TGTGCCAGCGGGACCCGACAGGGCTTAGCTAACTATGGCTACACCTTC	CASGTRQGLANYGYTF
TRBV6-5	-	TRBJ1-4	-	TGTGCCAGCAGTTACTCATCGGGGGGCAAACTGTTTTTT	CASSYSSGGKLFF
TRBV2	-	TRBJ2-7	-	TGTGCCAGCAGGCAGGACTACGAGCAGTACTTC	CASRQDYEQYF
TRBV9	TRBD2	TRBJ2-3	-	TGTGCCAGCAGCGCGGGACTAGCGGGAGGGCCATCTTGGACGCAGTATTTT	CASSAGLAGGPSWTQYF
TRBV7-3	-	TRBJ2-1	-	TGTGCCAGCAGCTTGGGCCCCCAGCGCGGGAATAATGAGCAGTTCTTC	CASSLGPQRGNNEQFF
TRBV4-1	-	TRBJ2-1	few	TGCGCCAGCAGCCGTTCACAGGGAACTCATGAGCAGTTCTTC	CASSRSQGTHEQFF
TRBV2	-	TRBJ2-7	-	TGTGCCAGCAGTGACACAGGCTACGAGCAGTACTTC	CASSDTGYEQYF
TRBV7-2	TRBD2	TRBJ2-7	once	TGTGCCAGCAGCGTTATGGGACTAGTAGACGAGCAGTACTTC	CASSVMGLVDEQYF
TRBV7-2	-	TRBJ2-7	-	TGTGCCAGCAGCTTAGTTGCGGGGGCGGGCGAGCAGTACTTC	CASSLVAGAGEQYF
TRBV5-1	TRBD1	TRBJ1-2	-	TGCGCCAGCAGCCGTGACAGGGTCCTTAACTATGGCTACACCTTC	CASSRDRVLNYGYTF
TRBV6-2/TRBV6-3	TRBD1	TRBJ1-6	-	TGTGCCAGCAGCAAAAACAGGGGACCTAATTCACCCCTCCACTTT	CASSKNRGPNSPLHF
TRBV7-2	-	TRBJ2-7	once	TGTGCCAGCAGTTCAGTTTCTGTCGTTGCCCACGATTACGAGCAGTACTTC	CASSSVSVVAHDYEQYF
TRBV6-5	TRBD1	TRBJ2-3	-	TGTGCCAGCAGGCCGGGACAGCCAACAGATACGCAGTATTTT	CASRPGQPTDTQYF
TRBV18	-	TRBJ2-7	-	TGTGCCAGCTCACCTGATCGGAGCTCCTACGAGCAGTACTTC	CASSPDRSSYEQYF
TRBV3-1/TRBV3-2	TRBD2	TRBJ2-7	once	TGTGCCAGCAGCCGGACTAGCCACGAGCAGTACTTC	CASSRTSHEQYF
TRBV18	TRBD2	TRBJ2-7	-	TGTGCCAGCTCACCTCAGGGACTAGCGGGAGACGAGCAGTACTTC	CASSPQGLAGDEQYF
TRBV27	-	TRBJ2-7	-	TGTGCCAGCAGTTCTTTGGGCATGACGGACGAGCAGTACTTC	CASSSLGMTDEQYF
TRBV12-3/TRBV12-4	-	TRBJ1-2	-	TGTGCCAGCAGTTTACTAGTTAACTATGGCTACACCTTC	CASSLLVNYGYTF
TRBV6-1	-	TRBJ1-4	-	TGTGCCAGCAGTTGGGCCGCAACTAATGAAAAACTGTTTTTT	CASSWAATNEKLFF
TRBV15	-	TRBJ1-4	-	TGTGCCACCAGCAGAGTTACTTGGCGGGAAAAACTGTTTTTT	CATSRVTWREKLFF
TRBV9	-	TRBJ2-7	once	TGTGCCAGCAGTTCAGCGGGTCGGGCGGGCTACGAGCAGTACTTC	CASSSAGRAGYEQYF
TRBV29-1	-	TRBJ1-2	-	TGCAGCGTTAAAAATGGGGGGGCAGATGGCTACACCTTC	CSVKNGGADGYTF
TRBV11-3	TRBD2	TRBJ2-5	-	TGTGCCAGCAGCGTCCGGACTAGCGGGAGTGGCGAGACCCAGTACTTC	CASSVRTSGSGETQYF
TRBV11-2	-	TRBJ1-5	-	TGTGCCAGCAGCCTCGGACAGTACGGGAGCAATCAGCCCCAGCATTTT	CASSLGQYGSNQPQHF
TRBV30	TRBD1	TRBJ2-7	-	TGTGCCTGGAGTCGCTACTCAGGGGGCTACGAGCAGTACTTC	CAWSRYSGGYEQYF
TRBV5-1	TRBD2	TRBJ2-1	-	TGCGCCAGCAGCCTTCTAGCGGGCGCTTACAATGAGCAGTTCTTC	CASSLLAGAYNEQFF
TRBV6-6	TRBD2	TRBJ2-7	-	TGTGCCAGCACCCCTATGGCGGGAGTTAGGGAGCAGTACTTC	CASTPMAGVREQYF
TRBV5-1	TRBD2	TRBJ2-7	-	TGCGCCAGCAGCTCTCTAGCGGGAGGGCCCTACGAGCAGTACTTC	CASSSLAGGPYEQYF
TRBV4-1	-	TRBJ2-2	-	TGCGCCAGCAGCCAAGCTTCGGGACACAACACCGGGGAGCTGTTTTTT	CASSQASGHNTGELFF
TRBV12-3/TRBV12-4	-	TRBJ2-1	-	TGTGCCAGCAGGGGAGGCAATGAGCAGTTCTTC	CASRGGNEQFF
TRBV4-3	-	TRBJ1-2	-	TGCGCCAGCAGCCAAGATTTGGGGGGGGGTCTAGTCTATGGCTACACCTTC	CASSQDLGGGLVYGYTF
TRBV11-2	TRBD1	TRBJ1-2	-	TGTGCCAGCAGCCCGAGGACAGGGGCGGTTATTCGAGGCTACACCTTC	CASSPRTGAVIRGYTF
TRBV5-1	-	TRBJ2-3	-	TGCGCCAGCAGCTGGGGACTCTCCAGCAAAGATACGCAGTATTTT	CASSWGLSSKDTQYF
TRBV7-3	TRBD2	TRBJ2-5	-	TGTGCCAGCAGCTTGACTAGCGGGAGTGGAGAGACCCAGTACTTC	CASSLTSGSGETQYF
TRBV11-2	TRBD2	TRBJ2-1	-	TGTGCCAGCAGCTTGCGGGGGAACTCCTACAATGAGCAGTTCTTC	CASSLRGNSYNEQFF
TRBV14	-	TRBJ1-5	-	TGTGCCAGCAGCCGGAAAATCGGGGGGCCCCAGCATTTT	CASSRKIGGPQHF
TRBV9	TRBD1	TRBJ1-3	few	TGTGCCAGCAGCACAGGGGAGTCTGGAAACACCATATATTTT	CASSTGESGNTIYF
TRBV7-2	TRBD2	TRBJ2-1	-	TGTGCCAGCAGCCTCGGACTAGCGGGAGGAGTTGAGCAGTTCTTC	CASSLGLAGGVEQFF
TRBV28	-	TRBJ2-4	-	TGTGCCACCGAAAGTTCAGGGGTAGCACACAAAAACATTCAGTACTTC	CATESSGVAHKNIQYF
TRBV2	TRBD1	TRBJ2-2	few	TGTGCCAGCAGGTTGGACAGGGGCATCACCGGGGAGCTGTTTTTT	CASRLDRGITGELFF
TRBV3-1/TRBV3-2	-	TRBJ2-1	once	TGTGCCAGCAGCCGGGCCCGAGATGAGCAGTTCTTC	CASSRARDEQFF
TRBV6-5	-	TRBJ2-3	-	TGTGCCAGCCGGCGGGCGGGGAGCACAGATACGCAGTATTTT	CASRRAGSTDTQYF
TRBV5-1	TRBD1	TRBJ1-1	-	TGCGCCAGCTCCCCGGGAGGGGGCATAGTGAACACTGAAGCTTTCTTT	CASSPGGGIVNTEAFF
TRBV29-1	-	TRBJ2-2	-	TGCAGCGTTGAAAGGCAGGGAATAGTAACCGGGGAGCTGTTTTTT	CSVERQGIVTGELFF
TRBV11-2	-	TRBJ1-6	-	TGTGCCAGCAGCGTTGGGGCGGTAGGCCTGGTCGGTAATTCACCCCTCCACTTT	CASSVGAVGLVGNSPLHF